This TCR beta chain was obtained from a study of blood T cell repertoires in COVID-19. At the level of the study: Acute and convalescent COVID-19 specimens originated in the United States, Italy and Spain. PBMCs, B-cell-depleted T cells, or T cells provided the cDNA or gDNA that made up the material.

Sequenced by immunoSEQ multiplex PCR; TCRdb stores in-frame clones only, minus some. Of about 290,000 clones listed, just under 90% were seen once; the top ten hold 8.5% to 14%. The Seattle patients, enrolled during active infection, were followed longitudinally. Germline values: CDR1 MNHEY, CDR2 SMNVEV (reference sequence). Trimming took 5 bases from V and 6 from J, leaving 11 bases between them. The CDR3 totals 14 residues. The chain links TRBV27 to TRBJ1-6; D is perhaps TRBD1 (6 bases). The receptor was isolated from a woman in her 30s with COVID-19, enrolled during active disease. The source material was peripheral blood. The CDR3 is CASSLQGRNSPLHF. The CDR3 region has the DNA TGTGCCAGCAGTCTACAGGGACGTAATTCACCCCTCCACTTT.